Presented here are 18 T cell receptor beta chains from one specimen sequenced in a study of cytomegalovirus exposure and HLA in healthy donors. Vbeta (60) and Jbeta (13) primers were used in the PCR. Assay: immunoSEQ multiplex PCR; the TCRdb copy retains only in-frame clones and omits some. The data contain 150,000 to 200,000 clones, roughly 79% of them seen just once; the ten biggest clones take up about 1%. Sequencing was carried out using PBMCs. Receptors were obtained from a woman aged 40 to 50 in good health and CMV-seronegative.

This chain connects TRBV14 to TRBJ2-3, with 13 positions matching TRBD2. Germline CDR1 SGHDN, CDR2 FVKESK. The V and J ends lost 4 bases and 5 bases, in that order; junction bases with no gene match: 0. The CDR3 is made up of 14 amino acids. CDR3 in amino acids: CASSRLAGGDTQYF. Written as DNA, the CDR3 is TGTGCCAGCAGCCGACTAGCGGGAGGAGATACGCAGTATTTT.

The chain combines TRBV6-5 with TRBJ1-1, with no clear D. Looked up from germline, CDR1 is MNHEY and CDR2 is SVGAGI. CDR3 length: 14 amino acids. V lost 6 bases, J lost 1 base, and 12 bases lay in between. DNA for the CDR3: TGTGCCAGCAGAAAAAGAAAACAGAACACTGAAGCTTTCTTT. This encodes CASRKRKQNTEAFF.

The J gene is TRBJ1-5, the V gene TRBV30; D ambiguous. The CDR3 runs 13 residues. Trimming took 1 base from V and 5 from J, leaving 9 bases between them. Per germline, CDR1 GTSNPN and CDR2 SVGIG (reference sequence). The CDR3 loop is CAWSGAADQPQHF. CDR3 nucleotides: TGTGCCTGGAGTGGGGCAGCTGATCAGCCCCAGCATTTT. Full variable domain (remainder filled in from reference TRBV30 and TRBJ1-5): SQTIHQWPATLVQPVGSPLSLECTVEGTSNPNLYWYRQAAGRGLQLLFYSVGIGQISSEVPQNLSASRPQDRQFILSSKKLLLSDSGFYLCAWSGAADQPQHFGDGTRLSIL.

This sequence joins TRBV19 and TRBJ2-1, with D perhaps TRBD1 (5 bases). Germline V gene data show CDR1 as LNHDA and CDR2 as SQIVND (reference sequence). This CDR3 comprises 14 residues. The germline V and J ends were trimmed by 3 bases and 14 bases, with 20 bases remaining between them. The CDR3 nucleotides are TGTGCCAGTAGTATCGACAGCCGCGTCAATGAAAAGTTCTTC. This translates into CASSIDSRVNEKFF. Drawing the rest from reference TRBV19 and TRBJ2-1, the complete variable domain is DGGITQSPKYLFRKEGQNVTLSCEQNLNHDAMYWYRQDPGQGLRLIYYSQIVNDFQKGDIAEGYSVSREKKESFPLTVTSAQKNPTAFYLCASSIDSRVNEKFFGPGTRLTVL.

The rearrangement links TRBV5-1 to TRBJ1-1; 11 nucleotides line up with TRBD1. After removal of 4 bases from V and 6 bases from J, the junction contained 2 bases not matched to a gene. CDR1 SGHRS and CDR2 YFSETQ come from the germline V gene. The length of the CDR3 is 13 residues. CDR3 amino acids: CASSPGQGAEAFF. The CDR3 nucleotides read TGCGCCAGCAGCCCGGGACAGGGGGCTGAAGCTTTCTTT.

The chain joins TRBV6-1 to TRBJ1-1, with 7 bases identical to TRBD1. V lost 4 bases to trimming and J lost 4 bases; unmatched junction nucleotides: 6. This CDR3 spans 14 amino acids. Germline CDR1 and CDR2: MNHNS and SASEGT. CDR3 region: CASSGQGYFTEAFF. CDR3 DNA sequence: TGTGCCAGCAGTGGACAGGGTTACTTCACTGAAGCTTTCTTT.

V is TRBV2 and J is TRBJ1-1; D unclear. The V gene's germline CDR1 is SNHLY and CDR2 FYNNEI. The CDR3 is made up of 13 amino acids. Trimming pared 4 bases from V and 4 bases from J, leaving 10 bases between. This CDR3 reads CASSVVEGTEAFF. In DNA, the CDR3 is TGTGCCAGCAGTGTCGTGGAGGGCACTGAAGCTTTCTTT.

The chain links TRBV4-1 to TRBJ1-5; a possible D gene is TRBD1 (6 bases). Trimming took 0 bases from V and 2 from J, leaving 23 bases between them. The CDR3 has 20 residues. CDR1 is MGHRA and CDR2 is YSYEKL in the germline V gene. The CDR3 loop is CASSQDFEGTQGGGNQPQHF. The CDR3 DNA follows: TGCGCCAGCAGCCAAGATTTCGAGGGGACACAGGGAGGGGGCAATCAGCCCCAGCATTTT.

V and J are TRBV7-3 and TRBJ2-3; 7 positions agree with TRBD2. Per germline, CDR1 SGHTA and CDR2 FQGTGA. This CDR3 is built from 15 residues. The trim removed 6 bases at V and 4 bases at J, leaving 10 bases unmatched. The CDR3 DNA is TGTGCCAGCAGTTCAGGAGCGGGACCGCCAGATACGCAGTATTTT. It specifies CASSSGAGPPDTQYF.

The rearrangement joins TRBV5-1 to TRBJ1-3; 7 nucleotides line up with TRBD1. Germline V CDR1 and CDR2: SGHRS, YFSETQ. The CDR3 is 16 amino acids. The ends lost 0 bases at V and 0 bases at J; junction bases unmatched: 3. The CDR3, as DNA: TGCGCCAGCAGCTTGGGACAGGGCCCCTCTGGAAACACCATATATTTT. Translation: CASSLGQGPSGNTIYF. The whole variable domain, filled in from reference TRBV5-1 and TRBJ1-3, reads KAGVTQTPRYLIKTRGQQVTLSCSPISGHRSVSWYQQTPGQGLQFLFEYFSETQRNKGNFPGRFSGRQFSNSRSEMNVSTLELGDSALYLCASSLGQGPSGNTIYFGEGSWLTVV.

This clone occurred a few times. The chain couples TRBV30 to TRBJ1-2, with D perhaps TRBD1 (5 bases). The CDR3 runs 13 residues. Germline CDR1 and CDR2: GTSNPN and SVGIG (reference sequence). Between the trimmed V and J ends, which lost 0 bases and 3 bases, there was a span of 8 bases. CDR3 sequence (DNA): TGTGCCTGGAGTGTTCAGACAGACTATGGCTACACCTTC. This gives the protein CAWSVQTDYGYTF.

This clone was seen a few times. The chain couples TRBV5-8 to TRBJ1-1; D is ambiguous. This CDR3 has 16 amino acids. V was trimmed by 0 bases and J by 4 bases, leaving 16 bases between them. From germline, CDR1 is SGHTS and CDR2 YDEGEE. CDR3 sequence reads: CASSLGVAGSITEAFF. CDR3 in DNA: TGTGCCAGCAGCTTGGGGGTGGCGGGTTCAATCACTGAAGCTTTCTTT.

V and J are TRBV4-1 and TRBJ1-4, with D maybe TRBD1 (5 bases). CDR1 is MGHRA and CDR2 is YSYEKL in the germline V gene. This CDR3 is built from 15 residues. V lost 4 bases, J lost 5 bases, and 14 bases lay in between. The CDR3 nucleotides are TGCGCCAGCAGCCTCTTCGCGGAGGGGAATGAAAAACTGTTTTTT. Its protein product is CASSLFAEGNEKLFF.

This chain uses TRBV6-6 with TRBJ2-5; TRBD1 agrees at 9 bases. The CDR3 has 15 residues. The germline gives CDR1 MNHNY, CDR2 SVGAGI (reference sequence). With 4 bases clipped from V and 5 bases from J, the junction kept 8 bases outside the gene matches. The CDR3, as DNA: TGTGCCAGCAGTTCCCAACAGGGGGCTGGGGAGACCCAGTACTTC. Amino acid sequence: CASSSQQGAGETQYF.

The CDR3 protein is CASSLKAGRGETQYF. In DNA form, the CDR3 reads TGTGCCAGCAGTTTAAAAGCGGGAAGGGGGGAGACCCAGTACTTC. The rearrangement links TRBV27 to TRBJ2-5; maybe TRBD2 (7 bases). Germline values: CDR1 MNHEY, CDR2 SMNVEV (reference sequence). V lost 2 bases, J lost 5 bases, and 15 bases lay in between. The CDR3 spans 15 residues.

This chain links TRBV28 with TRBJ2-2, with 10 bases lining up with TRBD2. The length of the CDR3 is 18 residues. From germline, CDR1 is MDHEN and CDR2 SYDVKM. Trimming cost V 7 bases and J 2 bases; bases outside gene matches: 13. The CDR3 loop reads CASTQPSGSWGNTGELFF. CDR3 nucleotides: TGTGCCAGCACCCAGCCTAGCGGGAGTTGGGGTAACACCGGGGAGCTGTTTTTT.

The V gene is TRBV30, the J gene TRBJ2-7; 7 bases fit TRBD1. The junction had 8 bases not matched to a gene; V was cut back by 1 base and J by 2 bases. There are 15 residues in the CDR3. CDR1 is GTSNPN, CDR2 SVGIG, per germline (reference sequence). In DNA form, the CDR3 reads TGTGCCTGGAGTGCCCTACAGGGGTCCACCTACGAGCAGTACTTC. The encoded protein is CAWSALQGSTYEQYF. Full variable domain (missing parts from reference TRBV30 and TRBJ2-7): SQTIHQWPATLVQPVGSPLSLECTVEGTSNPNLYWYRQAAGRGLQLLFYSVGIGQISSEVPQNLSASRPQDRQFILSSKKLLLSDSGFYLCAWSALQGSTYEQYFGPGTRLTVT.

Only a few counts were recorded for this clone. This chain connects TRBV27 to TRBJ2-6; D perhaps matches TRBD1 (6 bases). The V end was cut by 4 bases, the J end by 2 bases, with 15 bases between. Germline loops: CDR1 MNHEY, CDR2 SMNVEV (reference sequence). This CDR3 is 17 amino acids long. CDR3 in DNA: TGTGCCAGCAGTTCCGTCAGGGGATCCCCTGGGGCCAACGTCCTGACTTTC. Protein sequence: CASSSVRGSPGANVLTF.